Reported below is one T cell receptor (beta chain). Antigen: not known. Trimming removed 1 base from V and 6 bases from J, with 12 bases in between. Germline-derived CDR1 and CDR2 are LGHDT and YNNKEL (reference sequence). The CDR3 is 14 amino acids. This entry comes from a study of T cell responses to AZD1222 COVID-19 vaccine. The data were produced by immunoSEQ multiplex PCR, yet TCRdb's version contains in-frame clones alone and is incomplete. The data contain around 160,000 clones, about 93% of them seen just once; the ten biggest clones take up about 2.1%. Study observations and caveats: Donors were chiefly white British, with a greater number of females, and clonal diversity was perhaps underestimated.

Specimen: peripheral blood, collected on day 0 of AZD1222 vaccination. The chain employs TRBV3-1 (or the pseudogene TRBV3-2) and TRBJ1-1, with TRBD1 as a possible D gene (6 bases). This sequence was found in an adult in good health. The CDR3 here is CASSQGGRGSEAFF. DNA for the CDR3: TGTGCCAGCAGCCAAGGAGGCAGGGGATCTGAAGCTTTCTTT.